These T cell receptor beta chains were read from a single sample in a study of shared clonotypes between healthy human individuals. Sequencing was performed with immunoSEQ multiplex PCR; in TCRdb, only in-frame clones are kept and a portion is missing. The table shows about a million clones, with 77% occurring only once. Sequenced material: memory CD4+ T cells from PBMCs. These receptors were obtained from a man between 18 and 35 years old in good health. Some clones in this sample may be carry-over from other donors' samples. Each CDR3 is given with its conserved first and last residue. D genes are given only for firm matches. The size field is filled for only some rows; it gives once, few, many or a size class.

size: NA
V: TRBV11-2
D: TRBD1
J: TRBJ2-7
CDR3: CASSTGQGFYEQYF
DNA: TGTGCCAGCAGTACGGGACAGGGCTTCTACGAGCAGTACTTC

size: NA
V: TRBV28
D: NA
J: TRBJ1-1
CDR3: CASSSEVKTEAFF
DNA: TGTGCCAGCAGTTCGGAGGTTAAAACTGAAGCTTTCTTT

size: NA
V: TRBV2
D: NA
J: TRBJ2-1
CDR3: CASSEASPSYNEQFF
DNA: TGTGCCAGCAGTGAAGCCAGCCCCTCCTACAATGAGCAGTTCTTC

size: NA
V: TRBV11-2
D: NA
J: TRBJ2-5
CDR3: CASSAFVTQYF
DNA: TGTGCCAGCAGCGCTTTTGTGACCCAGTACTTC

size: NA
V: TRBV5-4
D: NA
J: TRBJ2-5
CDR3: CASSFQARGGASETQYF
DNA: TGTGCCAGCAGCTTTCAAGCTAGGGGAGGTGCTTCTGAGACCCAGTACTTC

size: NA
V: TRBV19
D: TRBD1
J: TRBJ1-2
CDR3: CASSPRTGRNYGYTF
DNA: TGTGCCAGTAGCCCGAGGACAGGAAGGAACTATGGCTACACCTTC

size: NA
V: TRBV6-5
D: NA
J: TRBJ1-5
CDR3: CASSGGPQHF
DNA: TGTGCCAGCAGCGGCGGTCCCCAGCATTTT

size: NA
V: TRBV2
D: NA
J: TRBJ2-3
CDR3: CASSVQGDTQYF
DNA: TGTGCCAGCAGTGTACAGGGAGATACGCAGTATTTT

size: NA
V: TRBV10-3
D: NA
J: TRBJ1-5
CDR3: CAISKTGSNQPQHF
DNA: TGTGCCATCAGCAAAACAGGGTCCAATCAGCCCCAGCATTTT

size: NA
V: TRBV10-3
D: NA
J: TRBJ2-3
CDR3: CAISESGDSGLDTQYF
DNA: TGTGCCATCAGTGAGTCCGGGGACAGCGGGTTGGATACGCAGTATTTT

size: NA
V: TRBV5-5
D: NA
J: TRBJ2-7
CDR3: CASSNSPQQIYEQYF
DNA: TGTGCCAGCAGCAACTCCCCCCAGCAGATATACGAGCAGTACTTC

size: NA
V: TRBV18
D: NA
J: TRBJ2-1
CDR3: CASSPDRMEFF
DNA: TGTGCCAGCTCACCAGACAGGATGGAGTTCTTC

size: NA
V: TRBV6-5
D: NA
J: TRBJ1-2
CDR3: CASSPTGGVGYTF
DNA: TGTGCCAGCAGTCCCACGGGGGGCGTCGGCTACACCTTC

size: NA
V: TRBV7-2
D: NA
J: TRBJ2-7
CDR3: CASSRKTGWFSYEQYF
DNA: TGTGCCAGCAGCAGGAAGACAGGTTGGTTCTCCTACGAGCAGTACTTC

size: NA
V: TRBV28
D: TRBD1
J: TRBJ2-2
CDR3: CAFRQGVTGELFF
DNA: TGTGCCTTCCGACAGGGGGTGACCGGGGAGCTGTTTTTT

size: once
V: TRBV2
D: NA
J: TRBJ2-3
CDR3: CASSREQPGLGGDTQYF
DNA: TGTGCCAGCAGCCGGGAACAGCCGGGACTTGGGGGAGATACGCAGTATTTT

size: NA
V: TRBV28
D: NA
J: TRBJ1-3
CDR3: CASSLLNSGNTIYF
DNA: TGTGCCAGCAGTTTGCTTAACTCTGGAAACACCATATATTTT

size: NA
V: TRBV9
D: NA
J: TRBJ2-6
CDR3: CASTPGYHRGNVLTF
DNA: TGTGCCAGCACCCCCGGATATCATCGAGGCAACGTCCTGACTTTC

size: NA
V: TRBV28
D: TRBD1
J: TRBJ2-7
CDR3: CASRTTGAVYEQYF
DNA: TGTGCCAGCAGAACCACAGGGGCCGTCTACGAGCAGTACTTC

size: once
V: TRBV18
D: NA
J: TRBJ2-5
CDR3: CASSLDQETQYF
DNA: TGTGCCAGCTCACTGGATCAAGAGACCCAGTACTTC

size: once
V: TRBV7-2
D: NA
J: TRBJ1-5
CDR3: CASSTQVGGGQPQHF
DNA: TGTGCCAGCAGCACCCAAGTCGGGGGGGGCCAGCCCCAGCATTTT

size: NA
V: TRBV21-1
D: NA
J: TRBJ1-1
CDR3: CASSEAGGPNTEAFF
DNA: TGTGCCAGCAGCGAAGCAGGGGGCCCGAACACTGAAGCTTTCTTT

size: NA
V: TRBV7-3
D: NA
J: TRBJ1-4
CDR3: CASSLRDVETAGGKLFF
DNA: TGTGCCAGCAGCTTAAGGGACGTTGAGACCGCGGGAGGAAAACTGTTTTTT

size: many
V: TRBV29-1
D: NA
J: TRBJ1-1
CDR3: CSVEEGGNTEAFF
DNA: TGCAGCGTTGAAGAGGGGGGGAACACTGAAGCTTTCTTT

size: NA
V: TRBV10-3
D: NA
J: TRBJ1-2
CDR3: CAISEGANYGYTF
DNA: TGTGCCATCAGTGAAGGAGCTAACTATGGCTACACCTTC

size: NA
V: TRBV6-6
D: NA
J: TRBJ2-6
CDR3: CASSQPRGANVLTF
DNA: TGTGCCAGCAGTCAACCTAGGGGGGCCAACGTCCTGACTTTC

size: NA
V: TRBV18
D: NA
J: TRBJ1-2
CDR3: CASSEDRDYGYTF
DNA: TGTGCCAGCTCAGAGGACCGAGACTATGGCTACACCTTC

size: NA
V: TRBV5-1
D: NA
J: TRBJ2-5
CDR3: CASSPALSGETQYF
DNA: TGCGCCAGCAGCCCGGCTCTCTCTGGGGAGACCCAGTACTTC

size: NA
V: TRBV27
D: TRBD2
J: TRBJ2-1
CDR3: CASSLGLAGSEQFF
DNA: TGTGCCAGCAGTTTGGGGCTAGCGGGATCTGAGCAGTTCTTC

size: NA
V: TRBV27
D: NA
J: TRBJ2-7
CDR3: CASSFKEPISYEQYF
DNA: TGTGCCAGCAGTTTCAAGGAGCCAATTTCCTACGAGCAGTACTTC

size: NA
V: TRBV29-1
D: NA
J: TRBJ2-4
CDR3: CSVEDGFQNIQYF
DNA: TGCAGCGTGGAAGACGGGTTTCAAAACATTCAGTACTTC

size: NA
V: TRBV2
D: NA
J: TRBJ2-3
CDR3: CASNDGRTTDTQYF
DNA: TGTGCCAGCAACGACGGACGTACGACAGATACGCAGTATTTT

size: NA
V: TRBV11-2
D: TRBD1
J: TRBJ1-4
CDR3: CASSHRGRDEKLFF
DNA: TGTGCCAGCAGCCACAGGGGGCGGGATGAAAAACTGTTTTTT

size: NA
V: TRBV10-1
D: TRBD2
J: TRBJ2-3
CDR3: CASSDLAGGLEQYF
DNA: TGCGCCAGCAGTGACTTAGCGGGCGGCCTAGAGCAGTATTTT

size: NA
V: TRBV2
D: NA
J: TRBJ2-7
CDR3: CASSGAGHEQYF
DNA: TGTGCCAGCAGTGGGGCAGGCCACGAGCAGTACTTC

size: NA
V: TRBV10-3
D: TRBD2
J: TRBJ2-7
CDR3: CAISEAGRGGSYEQYF
DNA: TGTGCCATCAGTGAAGCCGGGCGGGGAGGGTCCTACGAGCAGTACTTC

size: once
V: TRBV7-2
D: NA
J: TRBJ1-2
CDR3: CASSLGAIAGYTF
DNA: TGTGCCAGCAGCTTAGGGGCGATAGCTGGCTACACCTTC

size: many
V: TRBV5-4
D: TRBD1
J: TRBJ1-2
CDR3: CASSFTTGGNYGYTF
DNA: TGTGCCAGCAGCTTCACGACAGGGGGTAACTATGGCTACACCTTC

size: NA
V: TRBV4-3
D: NA
J: TRBJ2-7
CDR3: CASSQDRGEEQYF
DNA: TGCGCCAGCAGCCAAGATAGGGGGGAGGAGCAGTACTTC

size: NA
V: TRBV29-1
D: NA
J: TRBJ2-2
CDR3: CSVPGRKNTGELFF
DNA: TGCAGCGTTCCGGGACGAAAGAACACCGGGGAGCTGTTTTTT

size: NA
V: TRBV7-3
D: NA
J: TRBJ2-4
CDR3: CASSPYRTALLAKNIQYF
DNA: TGTGCCAGCAGCCCGTACCGGACAGCCCTCCTAGCCAAAAACATTCAGTACTTC

size: NA
V: TRBV4-1
D: NA
J: TRBJ1-2
CDR3: CASSPALQGDYGYTF
DNA: TGCGCCAGCAGTCCCGCCCTGCAGGGCGACTATGGCTACACCTTC

size: NA
V: TRBV6-6
D: NA
J: TRBJ1-4
CDR3: CATTRGEKLFF
DNA: TGTGCCACCACGAGGGGTGAAAAACTGTTTTTT

size: once
V: TRBV2
D: TRBD1
J: TRBJ1-5
CDR3: CASNRDRFDQPQHF
DNA: TGTGCCAGCAATCGGGACAGGTTCGATCAGCCCCAGCATTTT

size: NA
V: TRBV7-2
D: NA
J: TRBJ2-7
CDR3: CASSLRSSIDEQYF
DNA: TGTGCCAGCAGCTTAAGGTCTAGCATCGACGAGCAGTACTTC

size: NA
V: TRBV5-1
D: TRBD2
J: TRBJ2-5
CDR3: CASSLQTSGSVETQYF
DNA: TGCGCCAGCAGCCTACAGACTAGCGGGAGTGTGGAGACCCAGTACTTC

size: NA
V: TRBV6-5
D: NA
J: TRBJ1-1
CDR3: CASSPWNPREREASF
DNA: TGTGCCAGCAGTCCCTGGAACCCCAGGGAACGCGAAGCTTCCTTT

size: NA
V: TRBV5-5
D: NA
J: TRBJ2-7
CDR3: CASRNLYEQYF
DNA: TGTGCCAGCAGGAACCTGTACGAGCAGTACTTC

size: once
V: TRBV5-1
D: NA
J: TRBJ1-1
CDR3: CASSLAGGRDEAFF
DNA: TGCGCCAGCAGCTTGGCGGGTGGCCGGGATGAAGCTTTCTTT

size: once
V: TRBV7-2
D: TRBD1
J: TRBJ2-2
CDR3: CASSFGTGGGTGELFF
DNA: TGTGCCAGCAGCTTCGGGACAGGGGGTGGCACCGGGGAGCTGTTTTTT

size: few
V: TRBV10-3
D: TRBD2
J: TRBJ2-7
CDR3: CAISESALAALSYEQYF
DNA: TGTGCCATCAGTGAGTCTGCACTAGCGGCCCTATCCTACGAGCAGTACTTC